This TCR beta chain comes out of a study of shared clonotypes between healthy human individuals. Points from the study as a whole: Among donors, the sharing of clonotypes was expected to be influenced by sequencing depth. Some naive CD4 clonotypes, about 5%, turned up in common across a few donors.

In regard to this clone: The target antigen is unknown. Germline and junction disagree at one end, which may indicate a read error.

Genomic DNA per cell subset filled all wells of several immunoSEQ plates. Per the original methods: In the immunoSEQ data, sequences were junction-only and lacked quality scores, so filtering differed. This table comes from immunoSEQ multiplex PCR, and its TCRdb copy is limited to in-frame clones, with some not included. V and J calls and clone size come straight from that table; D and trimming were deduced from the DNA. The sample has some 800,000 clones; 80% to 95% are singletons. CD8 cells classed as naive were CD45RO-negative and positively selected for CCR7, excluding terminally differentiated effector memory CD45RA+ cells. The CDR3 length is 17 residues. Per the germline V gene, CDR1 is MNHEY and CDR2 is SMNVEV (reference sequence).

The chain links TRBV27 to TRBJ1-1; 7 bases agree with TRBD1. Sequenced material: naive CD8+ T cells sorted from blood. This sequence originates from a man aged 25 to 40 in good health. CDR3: CASSISGGGGLWTEAFF. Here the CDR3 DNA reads TGTGCCAGCAGTATATCAGGGGGAGGGGGATTGTGGACTGAAGCTTTCTTT.